These 22 T cell receptor beta chains came from one sample sequenced in a study of cytomegalovirus exposure and HLA in healthy donors. Clones were sequenced by immunoSEQ multiplex PCR, and TCRdb holds only the in-frame ones, with some missing. Found here are 65,000 to 75,000 clones, about 91% of them singletons; the top ten hold about 5.4%. Material: PBMCs. The receptor set was obtained from a man between 18 and 35 years old in good health and CMV-seropositive.

The chain has TRBV5-1 and TRBJ1-2, with a possible D match to TRBD1 (6 bases). The CDR3 totals 12 residues. V lost 4 bases, J lost 8 bases, and 12 bases lay in between. The germline V gene has CDR1 SGHRS and CDR2 YFSETQ. The CDR3 nucleotides read TGCGCCAGCAGCCCCTACAGGGACGGCTACACCTTC. The encoded protein is CASSPYRDGYTF.

The CDR3 region has the DNA TGTGCCAGCAGTGAACACGGCAGCGGCTCTGGAAACACCATATATTTT. It is translated as CASSEHGSGSGNTIYF. This chain links TRBV25-1 with TRBJ1-3; D uncertain. Between the trimmed V and J ends, which lost 2 bases and 0 bases, there was a span of 11 bases. The CDR3 consists of 16 residues. The germline V gene has CDR1 MGHDK and CDR2 SYGVNS.

This sequence joins TRBV27 and TRBJ1-5; tentatively, D is TRBD1 (5 bases). The germline V gene has CDR1 MNHEY and CDR2 SMNVEV (reference sequence). The V end was cut by 5 bases, the J end by 3 bases, with 17 bases between. This CDR3 is 16 amino acids long. CDR3 in DNA: TGTGCCAGCAGTGACTTCACAGGAATAAACAATCAGCCCCAGCATTTT. Amino acids: CASSDFTGINNQPQHF.

V usage is TRBV4-2 and J usage is TRBJ2-7; D may be TRBD2 (6 bases). The CDR3 is 16 amino acids. V dropped 5 bases and J dropped 0 bases, with 17 bases sitting between them. Germline CDR1 and CDR2: LGHNA and YNFKEQ. As DNA, the CDR3 is TGTGCCAGCAGCTCCCGGGAGACACTTAACTCCTACGAGCAGTACTTC. Translating gives CASSSRETLNSYEQYF.

This rearrangement joins TRBV6-6 to TRBJ1-3, with a possible D match to TRBD1 (6 bases). This CDR3 spans 14 amino acids. Germline V gene sequence: CDR1 MNHNY, CDR2 SVGAGI (reference sequence). Trimming pared 6 bases from V and 4 bases from J, leaving 13 bases between. CDR3 amino acids: CASRDTGTGNTIYF. Written as DNA, the CDR3 is TGTGCCAGCAGGGATACCGGGACAGGAAACACCATATATTTT.

The V call is TRBV28, the J call TRBJ2-2; 13 nucleotides line up with TRBD2. The CDR3 has 20 amino acids. The V and J ends lost 6 bases and 3 bases, in that order; junction bases with no gene match: 16. Germline V gene data show CDR1 as MDHEN and CDR2 as SYDVKM. CDR3 DNA sequence: TGTGCCAGCAGGGCACCCGGACTAGCGGGAGTGGGGGTAGACACCGGGGAGCTGTTTTTT. This encodes CASRAPGLAGVGVDTGELFF.

In its sample, this clone was seen a few times. The chain links TRBV21-1 to TRBJ2-1; TRBD2, the table's D call, was not compared with the DNA. TRBV21-1 is assigned pseudogene status. The CDR3 loop spans 19 amino acids. The CDR3 bases are TGTGCCAGCAGCAAAGGGGAGGGGTCGCTACTAGCGGGAGGCAATGAGCAGTTCTTC. Protein sequence: CASSKGEGSLLAGGNEQFF.

The sample holds a few counts of this clone. This chain connects TRBV9 to TRBJ2-5, with 10 bases lining up with TRBD2. The germline V gene encodes CDR1 SGDLS and CDR2 YYNGEE. The CDR3 loop spans 16 amino acids. V shed 0 bases and J 5 bases; nucleotides not matched to a gene: 7. CDR3 residues: CASSVGSSGSWETQYF. The CDR3 nucleotides are TGTGCCAGCAGCGTAGGGTCTAGCGGGAGCTGGGAGACCCAGTACTTC.

V gene TRBV2 combines with J gene TRBJ2-2; D is unresolved. Trimming removed 3 bases at V and 6 bases at J, with 14 bases between. This CDR3 is built from 15 residues. Germline V gives CDR1 SNHLY, CDR2 FYNNEI. The chain's CDR3 is CASSDARRAAGELFF. The CDR3, as DNA: TGTGCCAGCAGTGATGCCCGCCGCGCCGCCGGGGAGCTGTTTTTT. The entire variable domain, with the rest obtained from reference TRBV2 and TRBJ2-2, is as follows: EPEVTQTPSHQVTQMGQEVILRCVPISNHLYFYWYRQILGQKVEFLVSFYNNEISEKSEIFDDQFSVERPDGSNFTLKIRSTKLEDSAMYFCASSDARRAAGELFFGEGSRLTVL.

V usage is TRBV27 and J usage is TRBJ2-7, with 8 bases that match TRBD1. Germline V CDR1 and CDR2: MNHEY, SMNVEV (reference sequence). V lost 6 bases to trimming and J lost 6 bases; unmatched junction nucleotides: 10. The CDR3 loop spans 14 amino acids. Here the CDR3 reads CASSGGQGRSEQYF. CDR3 coding DNA: TGTGCCAGCAGCGGTGGACAGGGCCGGAGCGAGCAGTACTTC.

The rearrangement uses TRBV4-1 and TRBJ2-7, with 8 bases that match TRBD1. The CDR3 is 14 amino acids. V trimming: 3 bases; J trimming: 3 bases; junction bases outside the gene matches: 4. The germline V gene has CDR1 MGHRA and CDR2 YSYEKL. For the CDR3, the DNA is TGCGCCAGCAGCCACGACAGGGGAGGCTACGAGCAGTACTTC. It yields the protein CASSHDRGGYEQYF.

This chain uses TRBV5-1 with TRBJ2-3; 12 bases map to TRBD2. J lost 3 bases, V lost 0 bases, and 5 bases had no gene match. Germline CDR1 SGHRS, CDR2 YFSETQ. This CDR3 spans 17 amino acids. CDR3 sequence (DNA): TGCGCCAGCAGCTTGGAAACTAGCGGGAGGATGACAGATACGCAGTATTTT. This sequence encodes CASSLETSGRMTDTQYF.

V is TRBV4-1 and J is TRBJ2-2, with D tentatively TRBD1 (6 bases). The V and J ends lost 3 bases and 4 bases respectively, with 12 bases between them. CDR1 MGHRA and CDR2 YSYEKL come from the germline V gene. This CDR3 spans 15 amino acids. This CDR3 reads CASSQPQGSTGELFF. The DNA of the CDR3 is TGCGCCAGCAGCCAGCCTCAGGGGTCCACCGGGGAGCTGTTTTTT.

The chain couples TRBV7-2 to TRBJ2-7; D might be TRBD2 (6 bases). Germline assignment: CDR1 SGHTA and CDR2 FQGNSA. The CDR3 extends over 17 amino acids. The V end was cut by 5 bases, the J end by 0 bases, with 20 bases between. CDR3 region: CASSPSENRRDSYEQYF. CDR3 nucleotide sequence: TGTGCCAGCAGCCCGTCGGAGAACAGGAGGGACTCCTACGAGCAGTACTTC.

This clone was found a few times. The J gene is TRBJ2-2, the V gene TRBV18; 7 bases line up with TRBD1. V trimming: 3 bases; J trimming: 6 bases; junction bases outside the gene matches: 4. CDR1 and CDR2 from the germline V gene are KGHSH and LQKENI. CDR3 size: 14 residues. In nucleotides, the CDR3 is TGTGCCAGCTCACCCGACAGGGATGCCGGGGAGCTGTTTTTT. It codes for CASSPDRDAGELFF.

The gene calls are TRBV19 and TRBJ2-2, with a possible D match to TRBD2 (5 bases). V lost 7 bases to trimming and J lost 1 base, with 16 bases between them. CDR3 length: 16 amino acids. Per the germline V gene, CDR1 is LNHDA and CDR2 is SQIVND (reference sequence). The CDR3 nucleotides are TGTGCCAGTACTTGGTGGCGGACTGAGAACACCGGGGAGCTGTTTTTT. Translation gives CASTWWRTENTGELFF.

The chain employs TRBV27 and TRBJ2-7; D possibly corresponds to TRBD1 (7 bases). In germline, CDR1 is MNHEY, CDR2 SMNVEV (reference sequence). This CDR3 spans 14 amino acids. Trimming pared 8 bases from V and 6 bases from J, leaving 20 bases between. The CDR3 is CASQGGRTGAEQYF. The DNA of the CDR3 is TGTGCCAGCCAGGGGGGACGGACTGGTGCCGAGCAGTACTTC.

The chain joins TRBV6-5 to TRBJ2-5; 12 positions agree with TRBD2. CDR1 is MNHEY, CDR2 SVGAGI, per germline. The length of the CDR3 is 16 residues. The V segment lost 4 bases and the J segment 2 bases; nucleotides outside the gene matches: 5. The CDR3 is CASSFWTSGVQETQYF. The CDR3 coding sequence is TGTGCCAGCAGTTTCTGGACTAGCGGGGTTCAAGAGACCCAGTACTTC.

The CDR3 DNA reads TGTGCCAGCAGCTACACTAGCGGGAGCTCCTACAATGAGCAGTTCTTC. This codes for CASSYTSGSSYNEQFF. The chain couples TRBV11-2 to TRBJ2-1; 11 bases are a match to TRBD2. V was pared by 4 bases and J by 0 bases, with 2 bases of the junction left unmatched. The length of the CDR3 is 16 residues. CDR1 is SGHAT and CDR2 is FQNNGV in the germline V gene.

The chain recombines TRBV5-4 with TRBJ2-3; D is perhaps TRBD1 (6 bases). Trimming shortened V by 4 bases and J by 1 base, and 7 bases separated the two germline ends. CDR3 length: 13 amino acids. Germline V CDR1 and CDR2: SGHNT, YYREEE (reference sequence). The CDR3 DNA is TGTGCCAGCAGCCGGACAGGCACAGATACGCAGTATTTT. This codes for CASSRTGTDTQYF.

This clone has just one count. The V gene is TRBV25-1, the J gene TRBJ2-1; D possibly corresponds to TRBD2 (5 bases). CDR1 is MGHDK and CDR2 is SYGVNS in the germline V gene. V was trimmed by 4 bases and J by 8 bases, leaving 15 bases between them. CDR3 size: 14 residues. This chain's CDR3 is CASSVPFAGHEQFF. CDR3 sequence (DNA): TGTGCCAGCAGTGTCCCCTTCGCGGGTCATGAGCAGTTCTTC.

V is TRBV9 and J is TRBJ1-2; 8 positions agree with TRBD1. Per the germline V gene, CDR1 is SGDLS and CDR2 is YYNGEE. This CDR3 has 15 residues. Trimming took 4 bases from V and 3 from J; bases not matched to a gene: 8. For the CDR3, the DNA is TGTGCCAGCAGCTCTCGACAGGGGAGTCACTATGGCTACACCTTC. Its protein product is CASSSRQGSHYGYTF. The full variable domain, its missing parts supplied by reference TRBV9 and TRBJ1-2, is DSGVTQTPKHLITATGQRVTLRCSPRSGDLSVYWYQQSLDQGLQFLIQYYNGEERAKGNILERFSAQQFPDLHSELNLSSLELGDSALYFCASSSRQGSHYGYTFGSGTRLTVV.